Presented here are 24 T cell receptor beta chains from one specimen sequenced in a study of control samples from healthy donors and cancer patients. The method was immunoSEQ multiplex PCR; TCRdb's version includes in-frame clones alone and lacks a portion of them. This sample carries 90,000 to 100,000 clones, approximately 80% of them seen once, and the ten largest clones take over 9.5%. The sample consisted of blood. The receptors were sampled from a woman younger than 45 in good health.

The chain couples TRBV7-3 to TRBJ2-1; D perhaps matches TRBD2 (5 bases). Germline assignment: CDR1 SGHTA and CDR2 FQGTGA. The V end was cut by 5 bases, the J end by 5 bases, with 10 bases between. This CDR3 is built from 13 residues. The CDR3 sequence is CASSPGLNNEQFF. The CDR3 coding sequence is TGTGCCAGCAGCCCCGGACTCAACAATGAGCAGTTCTTC.

This clone was seen a few times. The V and J genes are TRBV20-1 and TRBJ1-5; 7 bases are a match to TRBD1. V shed 6 bases, J shed 3 bases, and the junction held 14 bases outside the gene matches. Germline-derived CDR1 and CDR2 are DFQATT and SNEGSKA (reference sequence). The CDR3 runs 16 residues. The CDR3 nucleotides read TGCAGTGCGAGTCCTCCGGGACAGCGTACCAATCAGCCCCAGCATTTT. Its translation: CSASPPGQRTNQPQHF.

This sequence joins TRBV2 and TRBJ2-1, with 13 bases that match TRBD2. The CDR3 totals 17 residues. Germline V gene data show CDR1 as SNHLY and CDR2 as FYNNEI. J gave up 4 bases and V 10 bases, and 13 bases lay outside the gene matches. The CDR3 coding sequence is TGTGCCACGAGGCGGACTAGCGGGGGAACAAAGTACAATGAGCAGTTCTTC. It translates to CATRRTSGGTKYNEQFF.

A few counts support this clone. CDR3 sequence reads: CASRRLTGVRTDTQYF. The DNA for the CDR3 is TGTGCAAGTCGCCGCCTGACAGGGGTAAGGACAGATACGCAGTATTTT. The J gene is TRBJ2-3, the V gene TRBV12-2; no check of the table's D call, TRBD1, against the DNA was made. TRBV12-2 is reported as a pseudogene. CDR3 length equals 16 residues.

The genes are TRBV12-5 and TRBJ1-3, with 9 bases aligning to TRBD1. Germline loops: CDR1 LGHNT, CDR2 FRNRAP. This CDR3 is built from 16 residues. After removal of 3 bases from V and 4 bases from J, the junction contained 7 bases not matched to a gene. This CDR3 reads CASGFGTGSRGNTIYF. CDR3 nucleotides: TGTGCTAGTGGTTTTGGGACAGGGAGTAGAGGAAACACCATATATTTT.

The chain carries TRBV3-1 (or the pseudogene TRBV3-2) and TRBJ2-2; 11 bases line up with TRBD2. The junction had 7 bases not matched to a gene; V was cut back by 6 bases and J by 1 base. Germline CDR1 and CDR2: LGHDT and YNNKEL (reference sequence). The CDR3 loop spans 17 amino acids. The CDR3 spells CASRSSGGRQNTGELFF. In nucleotides, the CDR3 is TGTGCCAGCAGATCTAGCGGGGGGCGGCAGAACACCGGGGAGCTGTTTTTT.

In regard to this clone: Other DNA sequences from this sample encode an identical CDR3 as well. The chain employs TRBV7-2 and TRBJ1-3; D perhaps matches TRBD1 (6 bases). The CDR3 has 14 amino acids. V was cut by 1 base and J by 4 bases, with 8 bases left in between. The germline V gene encodes CDR1 SGHTA and CDR2 FQGNSA. In DNA form, the CDR3 reads TGTGCCAGCAGCTTAGGGGGGCCAGGAAACACCATATATTTT. Residues: CASSLGGPGNTIYF.

The table lists this clone with a few counts. This chain uses TRBV19 with TRBJ2-5; 9 bases line up with TRBD1. V shed 9 bases and J 4 bases; nucleotides not matched to a gene: 12. CDR1 is LNHDA and CDR2 is SQIVND in the germline V gene (reference sequence). The CDR3 contains 15 residues. DNA of the CDR3: TGTGCCAGCAGACCCAGACAGGGGGAGGGAGAGACCCAGTACTTC. This sequence encodes CASRPRQGEGETQYF.

The V gene is TRBV5-5, the J gene TRBJ1-2; D gene ambiguous. Trimming stripped 0 bases from V and 4 bases from J, with 7 bases between. Germline CDR1 SGHKS, CDR2 YYEKEE (reference sequence). The CDR3 extends over 13 amino acids. CDR3 DNA sequence: TGTGCCAGCAGCTTGGATCCAGCCTATGGCTACACCTTC. Protein: CASSLDPAYGYTF.

The chain carries TRBV11-2 and TRBJ1-5, with D possibly TRBD1 on 6 matching bases. Trimming took off 3 bases at V and 4 bases at J, with 7 bases between the two ends. The CDR3 covers 13 residues. CDR1 SGHAT and CDR2 FQNNGV come from the germline V gene. DNA for the CDR3: TGTGCCAGCAGCTTTGGACAGAATCAGCCCCAGCATTTT. Its protein product is CASSFGQNQPQHF.

The chain has TRBV4-3 and TRBJ2-7; D perhaps matches TRBD2 (5 bases). Germline V lookup: CDR1 LGHNA, CDR2 YSLEER. The CDR3 contains 15 residues. With 3 bases removed from V and 4 bases from J, the gap between germline ends came to 16 bases. The CDR3 DNA follows: TGCGCCAGCAGCCAGGCGTATTTCGGGGAATACGAGCAGTACTTC. Protein: CASSQAYFGEYEQYF.

The V and J genes are TRBV28 and TRBJ1-1; TRBD1 agrees at 9 bases. CDR1 and CDR2 (germline): MDHEN, SYDVKM. CDR3 length: 13 residues. The J segment lost 0 bases and the V segment lost 10 bases, leaving 3 bases of the junction unmatched. CDR3 coding DNA: TGTGCCACGTACAGGGGGCTGAACACTGAAGCTTTCTTT. Translated, it gives CATYRGLNTEAFF. The whole variable domain, remainder taken from reference TRBV28 and TRBJ1-1, is DVKVTQSSRYLVKRTGEKVFLECVQDMDHENMFWYRQDPGLGLRLIYFSYDVKMKEKGDIPEGYSVSREKKERFSLILESASTNQTSMYLCATYRGLNTEAFFGQGTRLTVV.

This chain links TRBV27 with TRBJ1-1, with a possible D match to TRBD1 (6 bases). Germline V lookup: CDR1 MNHEY, CDR2 SMNVEV (reference sequence). Trimming took off 4 bases at V and 0 bases at J, with 18 bases between the two ends. CDR3 length: 17 amino acids. CDR3 DNA sequence: TGTGCCAGCAGTTCCCCCCAGGGGACTCCGATGAACACTGAAGCTTTCTTT. As protein: CASSSPQGTPMNTEAFF.

V gene TRBV3-1 (or the pseudogene TRBV3-2) combines with J gene TRBJ2-1; no reliable D call. V dropped 4 bases and J dropped 8 bases, with 18 bases sitting between them. This CDR3 is 15 amino acids long. Germline loops: CDR1 LGHDT, CDR2 YNNKEL (reference sequence). CDR3 protein: CASSLRLSRIDEQFF. The CDR3 DNA follows: TGTGCCAGCAGCCTTCGTCTTTCTAGAATCGATGAGCAGTTCTTC.

The rearrangement links TRBV11-2 to TRBJ2-2; D is uncertain. V shed 0 bases and J shed 6 bases, with 14 bases lying between them. Looked up from germline, CDR1 is SGHAT and CDR2 is FQNNGV. The CDR3 is made up of 16 amino acids. The CDR3 reads CASSLDPLLVPGELFF. In DNA, the CDR3 is TGTGCCAGCAGCTTAGATCCCCTATTGGTTCCCGGGGAGCTGTTTTTT.

The chain carries TRBV30 and TRBJ1-1; D is unresolved. The CDR3 consists of 13 residues. Per the germline V gene, CDR1 is GTSNPN and CDR2 is SVGIG (reference sequence). Trimming pared 3 bases from V and 3 bases from J, leaving 11 bases between. Here the CDR3 reads CAWRSMRDTEAFF. The CDR3 DNA follows: TGTGCCTGGAGGTCAATGCGGGACACTGAAGCTTTCTTT. Complete variable domain (other parts from reference TRBV30 and TRBJ1-1): SQTIHQWPATLVQPVGSPLSLECTVEGTSNPNLYWYRQAAGRGLQLLFYSVGIGQISSEVPQNLSASRPQDRQFILSSKKLLLSDSGFYLCAWRSMRDTEAFFGQGTRLTVV.

The chain recombines TRBV7-2 with TRBJ2-1, with 10 bases aligning to TRBD2. This CDR3 spans 15 amino acids. The V and J ends lost 6 bases and 3 bases, in that order; junction bases with no gene match: 5. Germline assignment: CDR1 SGHTA and CDR2 FQGNSA. CDR3 amino acids: CASSSSGGVYNEQFF. The CDR3 DNA is TGTGCCAGCAGTTCTAGCGGGGGCGTCTACAATGAGCAGTTCTTC.

CDR3 sequence reads: CASSVEAGEQYF. CDR3 DNA sequence: TGTGCCAGCAGCGTAGAAGCGGGTGAGCAGTACTTC. The chain combines TRBV9 with TRBJ2-7; the D gene is possibly TRBD2 (6 bases). CDR3 length: 12 amino acids. V gave up 0 bases and J gave up 7 bases, with 8 bases separating them. Germline values: CDR1 SGDLS, CDR2 YYNGEE.

The chain couples TRBV5-1 to TRBJ1-2, with TRBD1 identical over 9 bases. J lost 5 bases, V lost 4 bases, and 9 bases had no gene match. Per germline, CDR1 SGHRS and CDR2 YFSETQ. The CDR3 is made up of 15 amino acids. CDR3 DNA sequence: TGCGCCAGCAGCATCGACGGGACAGGGAAGTATGGCTACACCTTC. It codes for CASSIDGTGKYGYTF.

The gene calls are TRBV2 and TRBJ2-5; 7 bases map to TRBD1. The length of the CDR3 is 15 residues. The germline V gene encodes CDR1 SNHLY and CDR2 FYNNEI. V shed 4 bases, J shed 4 bases, and the junction held 9 bases outside the gene matches. CDR3 sequence (DNA): TGTGCCAGCAGTGTTCGTGAGGGGGCTGGAGAGACCCAGTACTTC. Protein product: CASSVREGAGETQYF. Together with reference TRBV2 and TRBJ2-5, the CDR3 gives the full variable domain: EPEVTQTPSHQVTQMGQEVILRCVPISNHLYFYWYRQILGQKVEFLVSFYNNEISEKSEIFDDQFSVERPDGSNFTLKIRSTKLEDSAMYFCASSVREGAGETQYFGPGTRLLVL.

The chain employs TRBV10-3 and TRBJ2-7; 7 bases align to TRBD2. Per germline, CDR1 ENHRY and CDR2 SYGVKD. V lost 11 bases, J lost 0 bases, and 4 bases stayed unmatched. CDR3 size: 12 residues. The CDR3 sequence: CAGGDSSYEQYF. CDR3 sequence (DNA): TGTGCCGGGGGGGACTCCTCCTACGAGCAGTACTTC.

The chain is built from TRBV7-6 and TRBJ1-6; 8 nucleotides match TRBD1. CDR1 is SGHVS, CDR2 FNYEAQ, per germline. V was clipped by 4 bases and J by 8 bases; unmatched bases: 10. There are 16 residues in the CDR3. DNA of the CDR3: TGTGCCAGCAGCTCGTCCCTCTTGACAGGGGATTCACCCCTCCACTTT. Translated, it gives CASSSSLLTGDSPLHF.

The chain has TRBV5-1 and TRBJ2-6; possibly TRBD2 for D (6 bases). Germline values: CDR1 SGHRS, CDR2 YFSETQ. The CDR3 spans 20 residues. The V end was cut by 4 bases, the J end by 5 bases, with 28 bases between. The CDR3: CASSDPKEGPSPLWANVLTF. The DNA for the CDR3 is TGCGCCAGCAGCGACCCTAAGGAGGGCCCGTCCCCCCTTTGGGCCAACGTCCTGACTTTC.

The V call is TRBV29-1, the J call TRBJ1-1, with 9 bases identical to TRBD1. V lost 4 bases, J lost 0 bases, and 6 bases stayed unmatched. The CDR3 consists of 15 residues. Germline V CDR1 and CDR2: SQVTM, ANQGSEA. The CDR3 DNA sequence: TGCAGCGTTGTTAGGGGACAGGGTATGAACACTGAAGCTTTCTTT. This encodes CSVVRGQGMNTEAFF.